This T cell receptor beta chain was profiled in a study of graft-versus-host responses after intestinal transplantation. Whole-study findings and limits: GvH clones were found in recipient marrow; some appeared first in ileum or blood.

The data were produced by immunoSEQ multiplex PCR, yet TCRdb's version contains in-frame clones alone and is incomplete. Of about 5,600 clones in the sample, around 74% are singletons; the top ten hold around 6.5%. Intraepithelial plus lamina propria lymphocytes were released by processing graft tissue. Germline V gene sequence: CDR1 SGHAT, CDR2 FQNNGV. CDR3 length: 14 residues. Trimming at V came to 1 base and at J to 14 bases, leaving 7 bases not matched to a gene. This clone is labeled as large (0.1 to 1%). Its antigen remains unknown. The sample was ileum tissue, taken 220 to 240 days after intestinal transplant. This receptor was identified in a human patient who received an intestinal transplant, so some T cells may come from the graft donor. V gene TRBV11-2 combines with J gene TRBJ1-6; 8 positions match TRBD1. CDR3 DNA: TGTGCCAGCAGCTTAGTGGTTCAGGGGGCAGCCCTCCACTTT. As protein: CASSLVVQGAALHF.